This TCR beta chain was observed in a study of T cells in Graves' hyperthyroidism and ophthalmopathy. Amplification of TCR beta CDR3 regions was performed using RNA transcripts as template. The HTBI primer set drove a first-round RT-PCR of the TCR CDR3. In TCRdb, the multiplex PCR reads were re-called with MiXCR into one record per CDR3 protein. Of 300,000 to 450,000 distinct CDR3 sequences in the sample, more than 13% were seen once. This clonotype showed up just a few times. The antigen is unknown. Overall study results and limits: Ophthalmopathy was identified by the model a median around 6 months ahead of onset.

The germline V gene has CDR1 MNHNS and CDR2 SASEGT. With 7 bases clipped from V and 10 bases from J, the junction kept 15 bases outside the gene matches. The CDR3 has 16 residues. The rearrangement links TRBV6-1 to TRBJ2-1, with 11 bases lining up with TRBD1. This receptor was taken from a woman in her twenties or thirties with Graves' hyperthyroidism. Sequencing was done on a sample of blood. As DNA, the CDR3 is TGTGCCAGCAACAACCTGCCGGGACAGGGGGGACTCGAGCAGTTCTTC. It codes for CASNNLPGQGGLEQFF.